A single sample gave rise to the 15 T cell receptor beta chains below, sequenced in a study of graft-versus-host responses after intestinal transplantation. Sequencing was performed with immunoSEQ multiplex PCR; in TCRdb, only in-frame clones are kept and a portion is missing. Among 30,000 to 45,000 clones, around 86% were seen once, and the ten largest hold 3.5%. The source material was PBMCs, sampled more than 950 days after transplant. These TCRs come from a human patient who received an intestinal transplant, so some T cells may come from the graft donor.

CDR3 sequence: CASSGGYNEQFF. In DNA form, the CDR3 reads TGTGCCAGTAGCGGGGGCTACAATGAGCAGTTCTTC. The rearrangement joins TRBV27 to TRBJ2-1; 9 bases align to TRBD2. With V trimmed by 9 bases and J by 3 bases, 0 bases remained unmatched. CDR1 MNHEY and CDR2 SMNVEV come from the germline V gene (reference sequence). CDR3 size: 12 residues.

The chain is built from TRBV15 and TRBJ1-3; no definite D call. CDR1 and CDR2 from the germline V gene are LNHNV and YYDKDF (reference sequence). V dropped 1 base and J dropped 0 bases, with 10 bases sitting between them. The CDR3 runs 16 residues. The CDR3 DNA follows: TGTGCCACCAGCAGAGGAGGGTCCCTCTCTGGAAACACCATATATTTT. It specifies CATSRGGSLSGNTIYF. The full variable domain, completed using reference TRBV15 and TRBJ1-3, is DAMVIQNPRYQVTQFGKPVTLSCSQTLNHNVMYWYQQKSSQAPKLLFHYYDKDFNNEADTPDNFQSRRPNTSFCFLDIRSPGLGDTAMYLCATSRGGSLSGNTIYFGEGSWLTVV.

V is TRBV11-2 and J is TRBJ2-1, with a possible D match to TRBD2 (6 bases). Germline loops: CDR1 SGHAT, CDR2 FQNNGV. The CDR3 sequence is 15 residues long. The germline V and J ends were trimmed by 6 bases and 0 bases, with 12 bases remaining between them. This CDR3 reads CASSLALSSYNEQFF. In nucleotides, the CDR3 is TGTGCCAGCAGTCTAGCGTTAAGCTCCTACAATGAGCAGTTCTTC.

The chain employs TRBV6-1 and TRBJ2-1; D is undetermined. CDR3 length: 15 residues. Germline V gene lookup returns CDR1 MNHNS and CDR2 SASEGT. V was clipped by 6 bases and J by 5 bases, with 17 bases between them. The CDR3 loop reads CASSPLGVRNNEQFF. In DNA, the CDR3 is TGTGCCAGCAGCCCCCTTGGGGTTCGGAACAATGAGCAGTTCTTC.

This clone was picked up one time. The chain's CDR3 is CASSPDRVGYTF. The CDR3 region has the DNA TGTGCCAGCAGCCCGGACAGGGTTGGCTACACCTTC. The J gene is TRBJ1-2, the V gene TRBV4-2; TRBD1 agrees at 8 bases. This CDR3 is built from 12 residues. The germline gives CDR1 LGHNA, CDR2 YNFKEQ. V lost 4 bases and J lost 7; bases outside the gene matches: 2.

V is TRBV28 and J is TRBJ2-3; TRBD2 matches at 9 bases. The CDR3 consists of 16 residues. The germline V gene has CDR1 MDHEN and CDR2 SYDVKM. J was trimmed by 0 bases and V by 8 bases; bases with no gene match: 9. The CDR3 spells CASVLKTSGSTDTQYF. In nucleotides, the CDR3 is TGTGCCAGCGTATTAAAGACTAGCGGTAGCACAGATACGCAGTATTTT.

As to this clone: At one boundary the junction diverges from the germline segment, which might be a read error. CDR3 sequence reads: CASSGDSGSTDTQYF. CDR3 in DNA: TGTGCCAGCAGCGGCGATAGCGGGAGCACCGATACGCAGTATTTT. The rearrangement uses TRBV9 and TRBJ2-3, with 9 bases matching TRBD2. The CDR3 runs to 15 residues. The V gene's germline CDR1 is SGDLS and CDR2 YYNGEE.

The chain recombines TRBV28 with TRBJ1-2; 8 bases line up with TRBD1. CDR1 and CDR2 (germline): MDHEN, SYDVKM. The length of the CDR3 is 13 residues. Germline trimming cut 8 bases from V and 4 bases from J; bases unmatched to any gene: 6. The DNA for the CDR3 is TGTGCCAGCCGGACAGGGACTATCTATGGCTACACCTTC. Its translation is CASRTGTIYGYTF.

The gene calls are TRBV29-1 and TRBJ2-7; TRBD2 agrees at 9 bases. The junction had 6 bases not matched to a gene; V was cut back by 0 bases and J by 3 bases. Germline V CDR1 and CDR2: SQVTM, ANQGSEA. This CDR3 region has 15 residues. The CDR3: CSVEDRASGIYEQYF. In nucleotides, the CDR3 is TGCAGCGTTGAAGATAGAGCTAGCGGGATCTACGAGCAGTACTTC.

This clone was counted a single time. The V gene is TRBV6-4, the J gene TRBJ2-3; 9 bases align to TRBD2. V lost 4 bases, J lost 1 base, and 0 bases stayed unmatched. Germline V CDR1 and CDR2: MRHNA, SNTAGT. The CDR3 length is 14 residues. CDR3 nucleotides: TGTGCCAGCAGTGTAGCGGGGGGCACAGATACGCAGTATTTT. It specifies CASSVAGGTDTQYF.

The CDR3 here is CASSLGGQNPFYEQYF. The CDR3 coding sequence is TGTGCCAGCAGCTTAGGGGGCCAGAACCCCTTCTACGAGCAGTACTTC. The J gene is TRBJ2-7, the V gene TRBV7-9, with D maybe TRBD1 (5 bases). With 1 base removed from V and 3 bases from J, the gap between germline ends came to 16 bases. The germline V gene has CDR1 SEHNR and CDR2 FQNEAQ (reference sequence). This CDR3 region has 16 residues. The whole variable domain, remainder taken from reference TRBV7-9 and TRBJ2-7, is DTGVSQNPRHKITKRGQNVTFRCDPISEHNRLYWYRQTLGQGPEFLTYFQNEAQLEKSRLLSDRFSAERPKGSFSTLEIQRTEQGDSAMYLCASSLGGQNPFYEQYFGPGTRLTVT.

This clone appeared a single time. The chain is built from TRBV7-6 and TRBJ1-3; no reliable D call. The germline V gene encodes CDR1 SGHVS and CDR2 FNYEAQ. The CDR3 has 17 amino acids. Trimming pared 1 base from V and 0 bases from J, leaving 13 bases between. CDR3 amino acids: CASSLEAGESSGNTIYF. The CDR3 bases are TGTGCCAGCAGCTTAGAAGCAGGCGAGAGCTCTGGAAACACCATATATTTT.

The rearrangement joins TRBV11-2 to TRBJ1-1, with unresolved D. The CDR3 is 13 amino acids. The ends were cut back, 2 bases at V and 4 bases at J, with 8 bases in the middle. The germline V gene has CDR1 SGHAT and CDR2 FQNNGV. The CDR3 DNA reads TGTGCCAGCAGCTTAATGGTCAGCACTGAAGCTTTCTTT. Residues: CASSLMVSTEAFF.

This clone was observed a handful of times. A junction end diverges from the germline sequence, so it may reflect a read error. This sequence joins TRBV6-5 and TRBJ2-1, with 9 bases identical to TRBD1. Per the germline V gene, CDR1 is MNHEY and CDR2 is SVGAGI. The CDR3 runs 13 residues. DNA of the CDR3: TGTGCCAGCACTTACGGGACAGGGAGAAGGCAGTTCTTC. As protein: CASTYGTGRRQFF.

The chain links TRBV7-2 to TRBJ2-7, with D tentatively TRBD1 (6 bases). Per germline, CDR1 SGHTA and CDR2 FQGNSA. The CDR3 length is 15 residues. V lost 3 bases and J 7 bases, leaving 19 bases between the germline ends. CDR3 residues: CASSLVSGVPVEQYF. The CDR3 nucleotides are TGTGCCAGCAGCTTGGTGTCAGGGGTGCCGGTGGAGCAGTACTTC. Full variable domain (remainder filled in from reference TRBV7-2 and TRBJ2-7): GAGVSQSPSNKVTEKGKDVELRCDPISGHTALYWYRQSLGQGLEFLIYFQGNSAPDKSGLPSDRFSAERTGGSVSTLTIQRTQQEDSAVYLCASSLVSGVPVEQYFGPGTRLTVT.